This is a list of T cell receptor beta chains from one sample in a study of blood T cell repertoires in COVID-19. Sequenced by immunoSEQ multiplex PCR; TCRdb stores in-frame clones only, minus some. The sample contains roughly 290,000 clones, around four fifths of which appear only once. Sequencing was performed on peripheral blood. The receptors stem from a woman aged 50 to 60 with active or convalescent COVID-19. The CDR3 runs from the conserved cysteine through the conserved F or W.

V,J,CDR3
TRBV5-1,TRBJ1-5,CASSFQGDQPQHF
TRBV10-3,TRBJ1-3,CATKQGFPGNTIYF
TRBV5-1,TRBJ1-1,CASRKGQGNTEAFF
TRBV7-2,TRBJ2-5,CASSPLAATQETQYF
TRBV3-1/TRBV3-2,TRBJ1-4,CASSYQDRGEKLFF
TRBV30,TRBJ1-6,CAWDRVDNSPLHF
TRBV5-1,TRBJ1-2,CASSYPGEGYTF
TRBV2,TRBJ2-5,CASSELVRETQYF
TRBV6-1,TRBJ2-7,CASSEFGRGSYEQYF
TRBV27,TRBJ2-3,CASSPRVTTGTDTQYF